This is a list of T cell receptor beta chains from one sample in a study of blood T cell repertoires in COVID-19. This table comes from immunoSEQ multiplex PCR, and its TCRdb copy is limited to in-frame clones, with some not included. The sample holds 150,000 or so clones, 80% to 90% seen once. Sequencing input: peripheral blood. The source of these receptors is a woman between 45 and 60 years old with acute or convalescent COVID-19. CDR3s include the opening cysteine and the closing phenylalanine or tryptophan. Fields, in order: V gene, J gene, clone size, D gene, CDR3 DNA, CDR3 protein. D genes are given only for firm matches. Not every row has a clone size; where given, it reads once, few, many or a size class.

V: TRBV27; J: TRBJ1-5; size: few; D: NA; DNA: TGTGCCAGCAGTTTTGGGCAGGGGAATCAGCCCCAGCATTTT; CDR3: CASSFGQGNQPQHF
V: TRBV9; J: TRBJ2-2; size: NA; D: NA; DNA: TGTGCCAGCAGCTCCCGTTATGGGGAGCTGTTTTTT; CDR3: CASSSRYGELFF
V: TRBV15; J: TRBJ1-5; size: NA; D: NA; DNA: TGTGCCACCAGCAGAGATGGGCCCCACGATCAGCCCCAGCATTTT; CDR3: CATSRDGPHDQPQHF
V: TRBV2; J: TRBJ2-7; size: NA; D: TRBD1; DNA: TGTGCCAGCAGGGTGACAGGGGCCAAGCGAGAGCAGTACTTC; CDR3: CASRVTGAKREQYF
V: TRBV4-1; J: TRBJ2-7; size: few; D: TRBD2; DNA: TGCGCCAGCAGCCAAGACCGGGGTAGCGGGATCATCACCGAGCAGTACTTC; CDR3: CASSQDRGSGIITEQYF
V: TRBV19; J: TRBJ2-7; size: NA; D: TRBD2; DNA: TGTGCCAGTAGCCCCCAGCGGGGGCCCTACGAGCAGTACTTC; CDR3: CASSPQRGPYEQYF
V: TRBV6-5; J: TRBJ1-2; size: NA; D: TRBD1; DNA: TGTGCCAGCTCAGGGGGGCATGGCTACACCTTC; CDR3: CASSGGHGYTF
V: TRBV18; J: TRBJ2-2; size: NA; D: NA; DNA: TGTGCCAGCTCACCCAGGGACACCGGGGAGCTGTTTTTT; CDR3: CASSPRDTGELFF
V: TRBV4-1; J: TRBJ1-3; size: once; D: TRBD1; DNA: TGCGCCAGCAGCCAAGTCCCGCAGGACAGGGAGATCGGAAACACCATATATTTT; CDR3: CASSQVPQDREIGNTIYF
V: TRBV3-1/TRBV3-2; J: TRBJ2-1; size: few; D: TRBD2; DNA: TGTGCCAGCAGCCAAGAAAGGTCTAGCGGCGAGCAGTTCTTC; CDR3: CASSQERSSGEQFF
V: TRBV27; J: TRBJ2-7; size: NA; D: TRBD1; DNA: TGTGCCAGCAGGTACTCCGGGACAGGGGACGAGCAGTACTTC; CDR3: CASRYSGTGDEQYF
V: TRBV3-1/TRBV3-2; J: TRBJ2-1; size: once; D: TRBD2; DNA: TGTGCCAGCAGCCAAGATGTGACTAGCGGGGGAGTAGGCAATGAGCAGTTCTTC; CDR3: CASSQDVTSGGVGNEQFF
V: TRBV6-5; J: TRBJ2-5; size: NA; D: NA; DNA: TGTGCCAGCAGTTACTCTGCGACAGGCGGGGAGACCCAGTACTTC; CDR3: CASSYSATGGETQYF
V: TRBV7-8; J: TRBJ2-1; size: NA; D: TRBD2; DNA: TGTGCCAGCAGCTTGGGTAGTAGCGGGCCCTACAATGAGCAGTTCTTC; CDR3: CASSLGSSGPYNEQFF
V: TRBV7-3; J: TRBJ2-1; size: NA; D: TRBD2; DNA: TGTGCCAGCAGCTACCGAGCGGGGCACTACCTCTACAATGAGCAGTTCTTC; CDR3: CASSYRAGHYLYNEQFF
V: TRBV6-5; J: TRBJ2-7; size: NA; D: NA; DNA: TGTGCCAGCAGGAGCCTTCAGGGGGGCACCTACGAGCAGTACTTC; CDR3: CASRSLQGGTYEQYF
V: TRBV6-5; J: TRBJ1-2; size: once; D: NA; DNA: TGTGCCAGCAGCTCCATGGGCAGGAGGTATGGCTACACCTTC; CDR3: CASSSMGRRYGYTF
V: TRBV12-3/TRBV12-4; J: TRBJ1-2; size: NA; D: TRBD1; DNA: TGTGCCAGCAGTCCCCGGGACAGCTATGGCTACACCTTC; CDR3: CASSPRDSYGYTF
V: TRBV7-2; J: TRBJ1-3; size: NA; D: TRBD1; DNA: TGTGCCAGCAGCTTCAGGGGGACTGGAAACACCATATATTTT; CDR3: CASSFRGTGNTIYF
V: TRBV5-5; J: TRBJ2-5; size: NA; D: NA; DNA: TGTGCCAGCAGCTTGGTTTTCGGCCAGCGGTTGTACCAAGAGACCCAGTACTTC; CDR3: CASSLVFGQRLYQETQYF
V: TRBV28; J: TRBJ1-1; size: NA; D: NA; DNA: TGTGCCAGCATAGGTGGCGGGGGGAACACTGAAGCTTTCTTT; CDR3: CASIGGGGNTEAFF
V: TRBV27; J: TRBJ1-5; size: NA; D: NA; DNA: TGTGCCACCCCCGTGTGTAGGGGTAGCAATCAGCCCCAGCATTTT; CDR3: CATPVCRGSNQPQHF
V: TRBV27; J: TRBJ1-2; size: NA; D: TRBD1; DNA: TGTGCCAGCAGTCCCGGGACAGACCCTCCCTATGGCTACACCTTC; CDR3: CASSPGTDPPYGYTF
V: TRBV4-1; J: TRBJ1-5; size: NA; D: NA; DNA: TGCGCCAGCAGCCAAGATGTGTCAGGCGGAGGTAGGGTAAAAAGTCAGCCCCAGCATTTT; CDR3: CASSQDVSGGGRVKSQPQHF
V: TRBV5-6; J: TRBJ1-2; size: NA; D: TRBD1; DNA: TGTGCCAGCAGCTTGGGCCAGGGGGCAGAAGGTGGCTACACCTTC; CDR3: CASSLGQGAEGGYTF
V: TRBV6-4; J: TRBJ2-3; size: NA; D: TRBD2; DNA: TGTGCCAGCAGTGACGGGACTATAGATACGCAGTATTTT; CDR3: CASSDGTIDTQYF
V: TRBV10-3; J: TRBJ2-1; size: NA; D: NA; DNA: TGTGCCATCAGTGAGATAGATGAGCAGTTCTTC; CDR3: CAISEIDEQFF
V: TRBV27; J: TRBJ1-6; size: NA; D: TRBD1; DNA: TGTGCCAGCAGTAGACAGGGATGGCCGAATTCACCCCTCCACTTT; CDR3: CASSRQGWPNSPLHF
V: TRBV7-2; J: TRBJ2-5; size: NA; D: NA; DNA: TGTGCCAGCAGCCCCCAGCGCGTCGGGGAACAGACCCAGTACTTC; CDR3: CASSPQRVGEQTQYF
V: TRBV19; J: TRBJ2-3; size: NA; D: TRBD2; DNA: TGTGCCAGTAGTATAGAGCATGGGACTAGCGGGAGCACAGATACGCAGTATTTT; CDR3: CASSIEHGTSGSTDTQYF
V: TRBV7-2; J: TRBJ2-3; size: NA; D: NA; DNA: TGTGCCAGCAGCTTAAGGTGGGAGTGGCAAGATACGCAGTATTTT; CDR3: CASSLRWEWQDTQYF
V: TRBV15; J: TRBJ1-1; size: NA; D: NA; DNA: TGTGCCACCAGCAGAGATCGGGCGGACACGAACACTGAAGCTTTCTTT; CDR3: CATSRDRADTNTEAFF
V: TRBV19; J: TRBJ1-5; size: NA; D: NA; DNA: TGTGCCAGTAGTCGGGTCCTCGATCAGCCCCAGCATTTT; CDR3: CASSRVLDQPQHF